This TCR beta chain was identified during a study of blood T cell repertoires in COVID-19. In the study overall: Material from acute and convalescent COVID-19 was sourced from the United States, Italy and Spain. Sample material is recorded as cDNA or gDNA derived from T cells, B-cell-depleted T cells, or PBMCs.

The V end was cut by 6 bases, the J end by 5 bases, with 7 bases between. The CDR3 has 12 amino acids. CDR1 and CDR2 from the germline V gene are MDHEN and SYDVKM. As originally analysed: Using reference gene primer amplification, nucleated cell counts were estimated. Profiled with immunoSEQ multiplex PCR; TCRdb holds only in-frame clones, not every one. V and J calls plus clone size are reproduced from that table; the DNA served to infer D and trimming. The sample includes 130,000 to 150,000 clones, just under 85% of them seen just once. This chain links TRBV28 with TRBJ2-2; D call uncertain. The clonotype originates from a woman aged 40 to 55 with active or convalescent COVID-19. Source material: peripheral blood. CDR3 in amino acids: CASSPLTGELFF. CDR3 bases: TGTGCCAGCAGCCCCTTAACCGGGGAGCTGTTTTTT.